The rows below give T cell receptor beta chains drawn from one sample of a study of Ad26.COV2.S vaccination and SARS-CoV-2 variants. TCRdb's table, derived via immunoSEQ multiplex PCR, lists solely in-frame clones and lacks some. The sample holds about 680,000 clones, roughly 90% seen once. The specimen comprised peripheral blood, sampled in a trial of Ad26.COV2.S vaccine versus placebo. The receptors were sampled from a person aged 18-60 years who received the Ad26.COV2.S COVID-19 vaccine or a placebo. CDR3s include the opening cysteine and the closing phenylalanine or tryptophan. For some rows the clone size is stated as once, few or many, or as a class when expanded; others skip it.

v_gene	abundance	j_gene	CDR3aa
TRBV11-1	.	TRBJ1-1	CASGLGLRTEAFF
TRBV5-1	.	TRBJ1-6	CASSSTGLGSSYNSPLHF
TRBV6-5	.	TRBJ1-3	CASTSTALRPSTIYF
TRBV5-1	.	TRBJ2-1	CASSFPRPENEQFF
TRBV7-9	.	TRBJ1-5	CASSRTGAGQPQHF
TRBV29-1	once	TRBJ2-1	CSVDLQGNEQFF
TRBV20-1	.	TRBJ1-1	CSASVVTEAFF
TRBV29-1	.	TRBJ1-2	CSVVQTGGRYTF
TRBV3-1/TRBV3-2	.	TRBJ1-1	CASSPQSRPGQHTEAFF
TRBV24-1	.	TRBJ2-3	CATSDPDRAGTDTQYF
TRBV7-9	.	TRBJ1-1	CASSRQNTEAFF
TRBV7-9	once	TRBJ2-1	CASSLALLAHEQFF
TRBV24-1	.	TRBJ2-5	CATSSGTSQETQYF
TRBV7-6	.	TRBJ2-3	CASSPQDTQYF
TRBV11-2	.	TRBJ1-1	CASSLRGTANAEAFF
TRBV25-1	.	TRBJ1-1	CASSESWGSRAFF
TRBV24-1	.	TRBJ2-5	CATIQGAGETQYF
TRBV29-1	.	TRBJ2-1	CSVGNQASVFF
TRBV5-4	.	TRBJ2-7	CASSLQGAGDYEQYF
TRBV5-5	.	TRBJ2-3	CASSLSRDRDTQYF
TRBV10-1	.	TRBJ2-7	CASSVRRSSYEQYF
TRBV3-1/TRBV3-2	.	TRBJ1-5	CASSRDRDQPQHF
TRBV10-2	.	TRBJ2-1	CASSEQPGGRDEQFF
TRBV9	.	TRBJ2-7	CASSSQGFAAEQYF
TRBV3-1/TRBV3-2	.	TRBJ2-1	CASSHPAGTEQFF
TRBV13	.	TRBJ1-6	CASSLVQGGNSPLHF
TRBV7-8	.	TRBJ2-3	CASSSGEYTSTDTQYF
TRBV28	.	TRBJ2-7	CASSPDRYEQYF
TRBV5-8	.	TRBJ1-4	CASSPKTGLANEKLFF
TRBV19	.	TRBJ2-2	CASSRSALTGELFF
TRBV7-6	.	TRBJ2-7	CASSSFPGQGSYEQYF
TRBV11-2	once	TRBJ2-7	CASSLGPQVSSYEQYF
TRBV18	.	TRBJ2-5	CASSSTGLETQYF
TRBV6-4	.	TRBJ2-3	CASSTGAGDTQYF
TRBV30	few	TRBJ1-1	CAWSKQKNTEAFF
TRBV3-1/TRBV3-2	once	TRBJ2-7	CASRPFHEQYF
TRBV16	.	TRBJ2-1	CASSANQGADYNEQFF
TRBV19	.	TRBJ2-1	CASSSYRDLPPQFF
TRBV30	.	TRBJ2-7	CAWKVGPAPYEQYF
TRBV11-2	.	TRBJ2-7	CASSLDGGSSYEQYF